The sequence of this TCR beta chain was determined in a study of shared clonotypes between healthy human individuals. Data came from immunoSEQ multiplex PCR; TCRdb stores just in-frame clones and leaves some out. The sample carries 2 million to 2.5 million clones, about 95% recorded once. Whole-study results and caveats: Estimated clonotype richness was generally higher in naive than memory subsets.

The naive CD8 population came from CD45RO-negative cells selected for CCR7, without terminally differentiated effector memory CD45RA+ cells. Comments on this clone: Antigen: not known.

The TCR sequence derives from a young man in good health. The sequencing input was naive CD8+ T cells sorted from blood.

CDR3 DNA: TGTGCCAGTAGTATAGATCGGGACAGCAGTAGGCAGTATTTT. This encodes CASSIDRDSSRQYF. The chain combines TRBV19 with TRBJ2-3; TRBD1 aligns across 7 bases. This CDR3 region has 14 residues. The V gene end was trimmed by 0 bases and the J gene end by 11 bases; junction bases not matched to a gene: 8. Looked up from germline, CDR1 is LNHDA and CDR2 is SQIVND (reference sequence).